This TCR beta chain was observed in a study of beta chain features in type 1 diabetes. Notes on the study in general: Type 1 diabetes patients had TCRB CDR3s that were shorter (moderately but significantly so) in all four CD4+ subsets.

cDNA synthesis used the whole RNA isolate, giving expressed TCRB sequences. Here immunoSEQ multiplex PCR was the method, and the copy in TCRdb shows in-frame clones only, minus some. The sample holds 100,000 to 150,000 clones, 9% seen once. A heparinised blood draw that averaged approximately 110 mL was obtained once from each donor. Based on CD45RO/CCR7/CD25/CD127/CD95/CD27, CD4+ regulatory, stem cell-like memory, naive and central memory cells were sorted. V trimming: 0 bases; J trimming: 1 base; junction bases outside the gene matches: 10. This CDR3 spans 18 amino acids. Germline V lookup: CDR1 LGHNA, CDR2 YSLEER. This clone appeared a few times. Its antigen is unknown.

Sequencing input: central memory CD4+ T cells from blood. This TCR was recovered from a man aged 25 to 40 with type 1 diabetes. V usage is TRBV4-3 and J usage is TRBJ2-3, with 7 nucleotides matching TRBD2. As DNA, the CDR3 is TGCGCCAGCAGCCAAGATTGGGCGTCTAGCGGACGCACAGATACGCAGTATTTT. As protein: CASSQDWASSGRTDTQYF.